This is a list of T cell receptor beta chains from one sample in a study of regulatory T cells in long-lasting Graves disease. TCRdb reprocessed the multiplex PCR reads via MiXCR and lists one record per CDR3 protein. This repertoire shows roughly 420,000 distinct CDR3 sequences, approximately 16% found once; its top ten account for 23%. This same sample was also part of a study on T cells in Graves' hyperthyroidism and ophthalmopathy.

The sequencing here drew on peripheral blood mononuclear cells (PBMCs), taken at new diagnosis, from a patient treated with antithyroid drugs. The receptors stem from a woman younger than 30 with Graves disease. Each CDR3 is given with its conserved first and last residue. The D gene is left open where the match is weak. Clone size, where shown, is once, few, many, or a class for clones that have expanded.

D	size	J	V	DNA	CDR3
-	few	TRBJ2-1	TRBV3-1	TGTGCCAGCGCGCATCCGGGAAAACGTGGAAATGAGCAGTTCTTC	CASAHPGKRGNEQFF
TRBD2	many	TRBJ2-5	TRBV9	TGTGCCAGCAGCCGCCTTGGGAGACTAGCGGGACGAGGTAGCCAAGAGACCCAGTACTTC	CASSRLGRLAGRGSQETQYF
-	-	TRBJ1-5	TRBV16	TGTGCCAGCAGCCAATCCTGGGGGGGCAATCAGCCCCAGCATTTT	CASSQSWGGNQPQHF
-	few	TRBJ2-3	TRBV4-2	TGTGCCAGCGGCCAAGTGCAGCCCACAGATACGCAGTATTTT	CASGQVQPTDTQYF
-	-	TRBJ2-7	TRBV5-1	TGCGCCAGTGAGGGGCGAACCTACGAGCAGTACTTC	CASEGRTYEQYF
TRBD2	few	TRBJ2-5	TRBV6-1	TGTGCCAGCAGGAAGCCGGGACTAGCGGTCCAAGAGACCCAGTACTTC	CASRKPGLAVQETQYF
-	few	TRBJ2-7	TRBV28	TGTGCCAGCAAAACGCATCGGGACAACTCCTACGAGCAGTACTTC	CASKTHRDNSYEQYF
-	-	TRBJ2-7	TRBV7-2	TGTGCCAGCAGCTTCCCAGGGGTTGGCTCCTACGAGCAGTACTTC	CASSFPGVGSYEQYF
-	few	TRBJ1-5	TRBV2	TGTGCCAGCAGTGACTTTGGGTATAGCAATCAGCCCCAGCATTTT	CASSDFGYSNQPQHF
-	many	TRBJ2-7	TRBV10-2	TGCGCCAGCAGTGAGTCGTTTTCCTACGAGCAGTACTTC	CASSESFSYEQYF
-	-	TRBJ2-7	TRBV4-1	TGCGCCAGCAGCCAAGTCGGTCTAGCGATAAAGAACAATGAGCAGTACTTC	CASSQVGLAIKNNEQYF
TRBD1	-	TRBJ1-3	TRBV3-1	TGTGCCAGCAGCATTATACAGGGGGCTTCTGGAAACACCATATATTTT	CASSIIQGASGNTIYF
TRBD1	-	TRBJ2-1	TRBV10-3	TGTGCCATCAGTGAGGTAGGACAGGGACCGTCTGAGCAGTTCTTC	CAISEVGQGPSEQFF
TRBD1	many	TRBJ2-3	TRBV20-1	TGCAGTGCTAATAGGGACAGGGGGCGCAGAGATACGCAGTATTTT	CSANRDRGRRDTQYF
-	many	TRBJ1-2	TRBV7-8	TGTGCCAGCAGCTTAGAGGCAACCACTAACTATGGCTACACCTTC	CASSLEATTNYGYTF
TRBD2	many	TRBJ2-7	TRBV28	TGTGCCAGCAGTCCTCAGCGGGAGGGCCTCTACGAGCAGTACTTC	CASSPQREGLYEQYF
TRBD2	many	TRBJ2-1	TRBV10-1	TGCGCCAGCAGTGGACTAGCGGGAGGTTCCTACAATGAGCAGTTCTTC	CASSGLAGGSYNEQFF
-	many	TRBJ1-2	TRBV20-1	TGCAGTGCTAGAGATGTGGAGGGAAACTATGGCTACACCTTC	CSARDVEGNYGYTF